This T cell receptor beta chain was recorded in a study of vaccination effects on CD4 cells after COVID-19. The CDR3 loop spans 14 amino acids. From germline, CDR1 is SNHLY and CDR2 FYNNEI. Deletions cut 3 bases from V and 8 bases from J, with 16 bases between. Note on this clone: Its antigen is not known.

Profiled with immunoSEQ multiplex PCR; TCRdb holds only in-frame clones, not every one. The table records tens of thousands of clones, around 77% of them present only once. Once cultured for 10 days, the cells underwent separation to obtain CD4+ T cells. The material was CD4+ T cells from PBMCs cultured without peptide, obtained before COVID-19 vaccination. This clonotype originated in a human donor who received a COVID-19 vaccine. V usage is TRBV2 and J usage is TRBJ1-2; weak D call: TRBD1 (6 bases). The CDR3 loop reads CASSEQGPRTGYTF. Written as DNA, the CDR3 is TGTGCCAGCAGTGAGCAGGGGCCCCGCACGGGCTACACCTTC. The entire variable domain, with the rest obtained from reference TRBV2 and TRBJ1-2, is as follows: EPEVTQTPSHQVTQMGQEVILRCVPISNHLYFYWYRQILGQKVEFLVSFYNNEISEKSEIFDDQFSVERPDGSNFTLKIRSTKLEDSAMYFCASSEQGPRTGYTFGSGTRLTVV.